This TCR beta chain was sequenced for a study of shared clonotypes between healthy human individuals. Findings of the study overall: Generally, estimated richness proved larger in naive subsets than it did in memory subsets. In the sorted subsets, rarefaction showed sequencing was incomplete despite large depth.

Germline lookup yields CDR1 SGHTA and CDR2 FQGNSA. This CDR3 comprises 16 residues. V trimming: 5 bases; J trimming: 5 bases; junction bases outside the gene matches: 7. Regarding this clone: The target antigen is unknown.

Data came from immunoSEQ multiplex PCR; TCRdb stores just in-frame clones and leaves some out. The sample lists under 2,500,000 clones, approximately 94% occurring once. The TCR originated in a man aged 18 to 35 in good health. Material: naive CD4+ T cells sorted from blood. Subset meaning: CD45RA+ positively selected. This sequence joins TRBV7-2 and TRBJ2-2, with 11 bases lining up with TRBD2. As DNA, the CDR3 is TGTGCCAGCAGCCGAACCCTAGCGGGAGGTACCGGGGAGCTGTTTTTT. Its protein is CASSRTLAGGTGELFF. Together with reference TRBV7-2 and TRBJ2-2, the CDR3 gives the full variable domain: GAGVSQSPSNKVTEKGKDVELRCDPISGHTALYWYRQSLGQGLEFLIYFQGNSAPDKSGLPSDRFSAERTGGSVSTLTIQRTQQEDSAVYLCASSRTLAGGTGELFFGEGSRLTVL.